The clone carrying this T cell receptor beta chain was counted between two and nine times. Its antigen is unidentified. TCRdb re-derived calls from the 5' RACE reads in MiXCR, one entry per CDR3 protein. The table shows 100,000 to 150,000 distinct CDR3 sequences, with more than 15% occurring only once. This sample stems from a study of T-cell memory formation after mild COVID-19. Study-level background: TCR clusters largely stayed donor specific.

Study-wide results and limits: Some responding clones appeared in pre-infection memory, suggesting cross-reactive memory joined. Contracting clones from day 15 to 85 had balanced CD4/CD8; later expanders favoured CD4+. In second-wave clones peaking day 37, SARS-CoV-2 specificity remained unconfirmed.

Sequenced sample: PBMCs or a T cell subset sorted from them (not recorded which). The receptor was derived from a man aged 18-30 years who had mild COVID-19 (a few samples of this study predate the infection). Cell type and time point are not known.

CDR3 sequence (DNA): TGCAGTGCTCGCCTGACAGCCTCTGGAAACACCATATATTTT. Its translation is CSARLTASGNTIYF. The chain carries TRBV20-1 and TRBJ1-3; D possibly corresponds to TRBD1 (5 bases). From germline, CDR1 is DFQATT and CDR2 SNEGSKA (reference sequence). V lost 5 bases to trimming and J lost 0 bases, with 11 bases between them. This CDR3 contains 14 residues.